These 27 T cell receptor beta chains share one sample of origin, sequenced in a study of naive and memory T cell subsets. Two oligonucleotides, mixed equimolar, formed the beta constant-region primer covering TRBC1 and TRBC2. TCRdb called the UMI-ligation and nested PCR reads again in MiXCR, with one record for every CDR3 protein. The repertoire holds 84,000 or so distinct CDR3 sequences, with about 7% as singletons. Input material: central memory CD4+ T cells from blood. The receptors originated from a human donor in good health.

CDR3 bases: TGTGCCAGCAGTAGGGCAGGGGGCTACGCCTACGAGCAGTACTTC. Translated, it gives CASSRAGGYAYEQYF. V gene TRBV12-3 or TRBV12-4 combines with J gene TRBJ2-7; 8 bases match TRBD1. Unmatched junction bases numbered 8, after V lost 5 bases and J lost 2 bases. The CDR3 consists of 15 residues.

The chain carries TRBV6-2 or TRBV6-3 and TRBJ1-5; D uncertain. The CDR3 extends over 17 amino acids. Deletions cut 4 bases from V and 3 bases from J, with 19 bases between. Looked up from germline, CDR1 is MNHEY and CDR2 is SVGEGT. The CDR3 DNA is TGTGCCAGCAGTTCCGGTATAACGTCCGGGTCCAATCAGCCCCAGCATTTT. Its protein is CASSSGITSGSNQPQHF.

V is TRBV5-1 and J is TRBJ2-5; tentatively, D is TRBD1 (6 bases). This CDR3 comprises 13 residues. Trimming left V 7 bases short and J 7 bases short, with 17 bases between. The germline gives CDR1 SGHRS, CDR2 YFSETQ. CDR3 protein: CASSGALSRTQYF. The CDR3 nucleotides are TGCGCCAGCTCAGGGGCCTTAAGTCGGACCCAGTACTTC.

This clonotype was seen a handful of times. This chain's CDR3 is CASSLDTNTQYF. The CDR3 nucleotides read TGCGCCAGCAGCTTGGATACAAACACGCAGTATTTT. The chain links TRBV5-1 to TRBJ2-3; D call uncertain. Germline CDR1 reads SGHRS; CDR2 reads YFSETQ. The CDR3 consists of 12 residues. V shed 0 bases and J shed 9 bases, with 8 bases lying between them.

This clonotype was observed a handful of times. This sequence joins TRBV12-3 or TRBV12-4 and TRBJ1-5; weak D call: TRBD1 (5 bases). The CDR3 is made up of 14 amino acids. The germline V and J ends were trimmed by 3 bases and 7 bases, with 13 bases remaining between them. The CDR3 DNA sequence: TGTGCCAGCAGTTTTGGGCAGGGCCACCAGCCCCAGCATTTT. Its protein product is CASSFGQGHQPQHF.

This clonotype occurred once. The chain links TRBV5-4 to TRBJ2-3; TRBD1 agrees at 7 bases. CDR3 length: 15 residues. Germline V lookup: CDR1 SGHNT, CDR2 YYREEE (reference sequence). The V gene end was trimmed by 4 bases and the J gene end by 5 bases; junction bases not matched to a gene: 10. The CDR3 loop reads CASSANRGEGDTQYF. CDR3 in DNA: TGTGCCAGCAGCGCGAACAGGGGAGAAGGAGATACGCAGTATTTT.

This sequence joins TRBV19 and TRBJ2-2; D not resolved. Per germline, CDR1 LNHDA and CDR2 SQIVND (reference sequence). V dropped 4 bases and J dropped 5 bases, with 17 bases sitting between them. The CDR3 loop spans 16 amino acids. Written as DNA, the CDR3 is TGTGCCAGTAGTACGTCAGTGACTTCACCTACCGGGGAGCTGTTTTTT. Its translation: CASSTSVTSPTGELFF.

The sample holds many counts of this clonotype. The chain links TRBV6-6 to TRBJ2-3, with D perhaps matching TRBD2 (6 bases). The CDR3 extends over 16 amino acids. Per germline, CDR1 MNHNY and CDR2 SVGAGI (reference sequence). The germline V and J ends were trimmed by 2 bases and 1 base, with 13 bases remaining between them. CDR3 loop: CASSYGFWGGTDTQYF. The CDR3 nucleotides are TGTGCCAGCAGTTACGGTTTCTGGGGGGGCACAGATACGCAGTATTTT.

This clonotype has just a few counts. J is TRBJ1-4 and V is TRBV20-1; no clear D. In germline, CDR1 is DFQATT, CDR2 SNEGSKA (reference sequence). The CDR3 is made up of 13 amino acids. The V end was cut by 6 bases, the J end by 4 bases, with 12 bases between. The CDR3: CSAVGEVNEKLFF. The CDR3 DNA sequence: TGCAGTGCAGTGGGAGAGGTTAATGAAAAACTGTTTTTT.

This clonotype was picked up one time. A much bigger clone sits one base away, suggesting this may be a read error. This sequence joins TRBV7-2 and TRBJ1-1; D is possibly TRBD1 (5 bases). In germline, CDR1 is SGHTA, CDR2 FQGNSA. This CDR3 comprises 15 residues. CDR3 bases: TGTGCCAGCAGCCCGTTGGCAGGGATGAACACTGTAGCTTTCTTT. It specifies CASSPLAGMNTVAFF.

This clonotype was counted ten times or more. The chain joins TRBV12-3 or TRBV12-4 to TRBJ2-3; D is possibly TRBD1 (6 bases). The CDR3 consists of 15 residues. Trimming took off 6 bases at V and 4 bases at J, with 17 bases between the two ends. The DNA of the CDR3 is TGTGCCAGCAGCCTCAACAGGGAAGGTCCAGATACGCAGTATTTT. Translation gives CASSLNREGPDTQYF.

The table lists this clonotype with a few counts. The chain recombines TRBV7-2 with TRBJ2-1; TRBD2 matches at 10 bases. The CDR3 length is 15 residues. After removal of 6 bases from V and 6 bases from J, the junction contained 8 bases not matched to a gene. Germline lookup yields CDR1 SGHTA and CDR2 FQGNSA. CDR3 protein: CASRPGLAESNEQFF. As DNA, the CDR3 is TGTGCCAGCAGACCTGGACTAGCGGAGTCCAATGAGCAGTTCTTC.

The chain is built from TRBV7-9 and TRBJ1-4, with D possibly TRBD1 on 5 matching bases. V shed 3 bases and J shed 7 bases, with 12 bases lying between them. Germline assignment: CDR1 SEHNR and CDR2 FQNEAQ (reference sequence). The CDR3 length is 14 residues. CDR3 DNA sequence: TGTGCCAGCAGCTTGGCCGGGGCCGGTGAAAAACTGTTTTTT. Protein product: CASSLAGAGEKLFF.

The V and J genes are TRBV30 and TRBJ1-4; 8 bases are shared with TRBD1. The germline V gene encodes CDR1 GTSNPN and CDR2 SVGIG (reference sequence). This CDR3 is 11 amino acids long. Losses at the gene ends were 3 bases for V and 13 bases for J; bases not matched to a gene: 4. CDR3 DNA sequence: TGTGCCTGGAGAGGGACAGGAGGACTGTTTTTT. Its translation: CAWRGTGGLFF.

This clonotype was found many times. This chain uses TRBV20-1 with TRBJ1-4; D remains ambiguous. The V and J ends lost 6 bases and 8 bases respectively, with 13 bases between them. The length of the CDR3 is 12 residues. Germline lookup yields CDR1 DFQATT and CDR2 SNEGSKA (reference sequence). The CDR3 nucleotides read TGCAGTGCAAGGGAAGTGGGGGAAAAACTGTTTTTT. Protein sequence: CSAREVGEKLFF.

This clonotype was seen many times. As DNA, the CDR3 is TGTGCCAGCAGGATAAGGGGAGCGGCTGAAAAACTGTTTTTT. Its translation is CASRIRGAAEKLFF. The V and J genes are TRBV27 and TRBJ1-4, with a weak D call TRBD1 (5 bases). The CDR3 totals 14 residues. Germline assignment: CDR1 MNHEY and CDR2 SMNVEV (reference sequence). V was trimmed by 6 bases and J by 7 bases, leaving 15 bases between them.

This clonotype was recorded at least ten times. The chain recombines TRBV20-1 with TRBJ2-7, with TRBD1 as a possible D gene (5 bases). Deletions cut 2 bases from V and 2 bases from J, with 19 bases between. The CDR3 covers 16 residues. The germline V gene has CDR1 DFQATT and CDR2 SNEGSKA (reference sequence). CDR3 sequence reads: CSARSASRQLTYEQYF. CDR3 sequence (DNA): TGCAGTGCTAGATCCGCATCGCGACAGCTGACCTACGAGCAGTACTTC.

This clonotype was seen ten or more times. This sequence joins TRBV7-9 and TRBJ1-2; D ambiguous. CDR1 and CDR2 from the germline V gene are SEHNR and FQNEAQ (reference sequence). The CDR3 sequence is 16 residues long. V shed 1 base and J shed 0 bases, with 12 bases lying between them. CDR3 region: CASSLGSAAANYGYTF. CDR3 nucleotide sequence: TGTGCCAGCAGCTTAGGTTCGGCGGCAGCTAACTATGGCTACACCTTC.

In this sample, this clonotype turned up many times. The gene calls are TRBV3-1 and TRBJ1-4, with 7 bases lining up with TRBD1. Germline CDR1 LGHDT, CDR2 YNNKEL (reference sequence). The CDR3 spans 15 residues. Losses at the gene ends were 5 bases for V and 7 bases for J; bases not matched to a gene: 10. The CDR3 here is CASSNRQGGGEKLFF. The CDR3 region has the DNA TGTGCCAGCAGCAACAGACAGGGCGGAGGTGAAAAACTGTTTTTT.

This clonotype was picked up many times. The V and J genes are TRBV7-2 and TRBJ2-1; the match to TRBD2 covers 11 bases. Germline loops: CDR1 SGHTA, CDR2 FQGNSA. This CDR3 spans 15 amino acids. Trimming took 5 bases from V and 0 from J; bases not matched to a gene: 0. CDR3 nucleotides: TGTGCCAGCAGCACTAGCGGGAGCTCCTACAATGAGCAGTTCTTC. Protein sequence: CASSTSGSSYNEQFF.

This clonotype was recorded a few times. The chain carries TRBV6-5 and TRBJ2-7; D may be TRBD2 (6 bases). The CDR3 sequence is 11 residues long. The V and J ends lost 8 bases and 8 bases respectively, with 13 bases between them. CDR1 MNHEY and CDR2 SVGAGI come from the germline V gene. The CDR3 sequence is CASPQAGKQYF. CDR3 coding DNA: TGTGCCAGCCCCCAGGCGGGGAAGCAGTACTTC.

This chain links TRBV4-3 with TRBJ2-5, with TRBD1 as a possible D gene (5 bases). Germline V gene lookup returns CDR1 LGHNA and CDR2 YSLEER. This CDR3 is 16 amino acids long. V was pared by 3 bases and J by 4 bases, with 18 bases between. CDR3 region: CASSHQVTASSETQYF. Written as DNA, the CDR3 is TGCGCCAGCAGCCATCAAGTGACAGCCTCATCAGAGACCCAGTACTTC.

This clonotype was picked up many times. V and J are TRBV14 and TRBJ2-3, with 11 positions matching TRBD2. This CDR3 spans 17 amino acids. Germline trimming cut 1 base from V and 1 base from J; bases unmatched to any gene: 4. Germline CDR1 SGHDN, CDR2 FVKESK. As DNA, the CDR3 is TGTGCCAGCAGCCAAGGGTCACTAGCGGGAGGCACAGATACGCAGTATTTT. This sequence encodes CASSQGSLAGGTDTQYF.

This clonotype was seen ten or more times. The rearrangement joins TRBV29-1 to TRBJ1-2; D is perhaps TRBD1 (6 bases). Trimming left V 7 bases short and J 6 bases short, with 15 bases between. The CDR3 sequence is 12 residues long. The germline gives CDR1 SQVTM, CDR2 ANQGSEA. CDR3 sequence reads: CSAEGRQDGYTF. For the CDR3, the DNA is TGCAGCGCCGAAGGGCGACAGGATGGCTACACCTTC.

This clonotype was seen at least ten times. J is TRBJ1-6 and V is TRBV7-9; a possible D gene is TRBD1 (5 bases). This CDR3 has 12 residues. Germline CDR1 reads SEHNR; CDR2 reads FQNEAQ (reference sequence). The CDR3 loop reads CATGRGNSPLHF. DNA of the CDR3: TGTGCTACAGGTCGGGGGAATTCACCCCTCCACTTT.

The chain carries TRBV4-1 and TRBJ2-5; TRBD2 matches 14 bases. V shed 0 bases, J shed 0 bases, and the junction held 3 bases outside the gene matches. This CDR3 contains 18 residues. CDR1 is MGHRA and CDR2 is YSYEKL in the germline V gene. The CDR3 region is CASSQDWGLAGDQETQYF. CDR3 DNA: TGCGCCAGCAGCCAAGACTGGGGACTAGCGGGGGACCAAGAGACCCAGTACTTC.

This clonotype was observed a few times. The V and J genes are TRBV3-1 and TRBJ2-3, with TRBD1 as a possible D gene (6 bases). Trimming took off 2 bases at V and 0 bases at J, with 21 bases between the two ends. The CDR3 spans 19 residues. Germline CDR1 and CDR2: LGHDT and YNNKEL (reference sequence). This chain's CDR3 is CASSQPMGATYSSTDTQYF. CDR3 DNA: TGTGCCAGCAGCCAACCTATGGGGGCCACTTATTCTAGCACAGATACGCAGTATTTT.